This T cell receptor beta chain was retrieved from a study of glioma-infiltrating T cells. Study observations and caveats: Above-expected tissue-blood divergence occurred in all gliomas, most in low-grade ones. Very few CDR3 sequences were shared between tissue and blood.

This clonotype was seen repeatedly, ten times or more. What it recognizes is unknown. CDR3 length: 14 residues. Trimming removed 5 bases from V and 3 bases from J; junction bases left unmatched: 5. Germline V gene data show CDR1 as SGHTA and CDR2 as FQGNSA. TCR alpha and beta CDR3 regions were amplified from RNA using iRepertoire nested multiplex PCR. Input was 100-400 ng of tissue mRNA or PBMC total RNA. TCRdb re-analysed the multiplex PCR reads in MiXCR, keeping a single row per CDR3 protein. The data hold approximately 110,000 distinct CDR3 sequences, with approximately 25% observed a single time. The TCR sequence derives from a human donor with low-grade glioma or glioblastoma, undergoing nonglioma brain surgery, or in good health (not recorded which). This chain connects TRBV7-2 to TRBJ2-3, with 7 bases aligning to TRBD2. The sequenced sample consisted of glioma tissue, nonneoplastic brain tissue, or PBMCs (not recorded which). CDR3 nucleotides: TGTGCCAGCAGCACCGGACTAGTAACAGATACGCAGTATTTT. Its translation is CASSTGLVTDTQYF.